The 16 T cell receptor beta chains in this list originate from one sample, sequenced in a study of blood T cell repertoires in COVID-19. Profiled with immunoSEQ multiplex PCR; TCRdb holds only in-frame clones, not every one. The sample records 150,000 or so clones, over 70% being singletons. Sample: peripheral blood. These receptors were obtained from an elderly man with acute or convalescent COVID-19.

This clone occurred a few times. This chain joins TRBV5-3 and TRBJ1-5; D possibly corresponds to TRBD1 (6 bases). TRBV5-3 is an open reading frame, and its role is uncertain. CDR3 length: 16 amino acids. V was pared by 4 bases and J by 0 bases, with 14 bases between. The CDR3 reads CARSQDRPYSNQPQHF. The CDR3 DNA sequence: TGTGCCAGAAGCCAGGACAGACCCTATAGCAATCAGCCCCAGCATTTT.

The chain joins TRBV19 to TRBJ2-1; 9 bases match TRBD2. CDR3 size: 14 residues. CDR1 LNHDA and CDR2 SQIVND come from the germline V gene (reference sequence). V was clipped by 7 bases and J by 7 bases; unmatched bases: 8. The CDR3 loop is CASTSSGSLNEQFF. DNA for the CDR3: TGTGCCAGTACCAGTAGCGGGAGCCTAAATGAGCAGTTCTTC.

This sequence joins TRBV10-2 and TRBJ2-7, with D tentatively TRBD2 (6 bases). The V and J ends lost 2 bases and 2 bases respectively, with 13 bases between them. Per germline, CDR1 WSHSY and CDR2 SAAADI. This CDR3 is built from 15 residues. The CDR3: CASSEAGGITYEQYF. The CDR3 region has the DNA TGCGCCAGCAGTGAGGCTGGGGGGATAACCTACGAGCAGTACTTC.

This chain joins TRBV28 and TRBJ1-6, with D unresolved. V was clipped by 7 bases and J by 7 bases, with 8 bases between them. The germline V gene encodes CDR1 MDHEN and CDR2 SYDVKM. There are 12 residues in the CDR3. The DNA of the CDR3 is TGTGCCAGCAACGCTGGCAATTCACCCCTCCACTTT. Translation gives CASNAGNSPLHF.

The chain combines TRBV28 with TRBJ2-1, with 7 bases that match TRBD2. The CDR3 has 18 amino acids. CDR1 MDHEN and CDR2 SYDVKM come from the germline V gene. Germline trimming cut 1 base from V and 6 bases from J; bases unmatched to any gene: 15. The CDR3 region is CASSLSLGLGTMLNEQFF. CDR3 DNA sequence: TGTGCCAGCAGTTTATCGTTGGGGTTGGGGACTATGCTCAATGAGCAGTTCTTC.

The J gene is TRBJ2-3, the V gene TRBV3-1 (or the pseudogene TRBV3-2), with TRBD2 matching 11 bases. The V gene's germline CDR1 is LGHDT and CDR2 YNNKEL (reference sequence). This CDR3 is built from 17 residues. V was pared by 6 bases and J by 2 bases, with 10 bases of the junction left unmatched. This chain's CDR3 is CASSFHRLAGNTDTQYF. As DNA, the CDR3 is TGTGCCAGCAGTTTCCATCGACTAGCGGGGAACACAGATACGCAGTATTTT.

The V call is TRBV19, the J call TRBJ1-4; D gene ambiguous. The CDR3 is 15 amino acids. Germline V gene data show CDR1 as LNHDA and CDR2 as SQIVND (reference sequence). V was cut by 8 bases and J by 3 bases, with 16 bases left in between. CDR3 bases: TGTGCCAGTTCCTCCGTCGAAGGAGCTAATGAAAAACTGTTTTTT. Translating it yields CASSSVEGANEKLFF.

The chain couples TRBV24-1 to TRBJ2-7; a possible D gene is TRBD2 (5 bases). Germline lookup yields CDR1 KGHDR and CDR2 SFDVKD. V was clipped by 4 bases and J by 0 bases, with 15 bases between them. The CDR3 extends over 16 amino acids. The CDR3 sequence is CATSDTPGESSYEQYF. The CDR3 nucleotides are TGTGCCACCAGTGACACCCCCGGGGAAAGCTCCTACGAGCAGTACTTC.

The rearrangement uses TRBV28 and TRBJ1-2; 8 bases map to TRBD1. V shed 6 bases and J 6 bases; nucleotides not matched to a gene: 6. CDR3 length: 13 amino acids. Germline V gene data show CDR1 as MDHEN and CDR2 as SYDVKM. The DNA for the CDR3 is TGTGCCAGCAGCCTGACAGGGGAAGATGGCTACACCTTC. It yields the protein CASSLTGEDGYTF.

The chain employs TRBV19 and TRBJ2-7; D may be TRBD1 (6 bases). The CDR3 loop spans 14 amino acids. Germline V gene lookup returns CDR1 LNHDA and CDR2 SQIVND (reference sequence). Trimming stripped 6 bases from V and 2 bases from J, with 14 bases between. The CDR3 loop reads CASRETGTAYEQYF. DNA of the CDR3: TGTGCCAGTAGAGAAACAGGGACGGCCTACGAGCAGTACTTC. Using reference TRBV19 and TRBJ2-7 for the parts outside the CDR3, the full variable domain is DGGITQSPKYLFRKEGQNVTLSCEQNLNHDAMYWYRQDPGQGLRLIYYSQIVNDFQKGDIAEGYSVSREKKESFPLTVTSAQKNPTAFYLCASRETGTAYEQYFGPGTRLTVT.

The DNA of the CDR3 is TGCGCCAGCAGCCCAGGCGTAGCGCCCGGGCAGCCCCAGCATTTT. This gives the protein CASSPGVAPGQPQHF. V usage is TRBV5-1 and J usage is TRBJ1-5; D not certain. Trimming shortened V by 4 bases and J by 7 bases, and 18 bases separated the two germline ends. The CDR3 contains 15 residues. Germline V gene sequence: CDR1 SGHRS, CDR2 YFSETQ.

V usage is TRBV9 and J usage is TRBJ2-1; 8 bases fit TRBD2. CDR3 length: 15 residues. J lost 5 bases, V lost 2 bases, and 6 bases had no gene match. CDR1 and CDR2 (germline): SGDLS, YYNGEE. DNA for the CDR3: TGTGCCAGCAGCGTCGGGACTAGGGGGGACAATGAGCAGTTCTTC. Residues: CASSVGTRGDNEQFF.

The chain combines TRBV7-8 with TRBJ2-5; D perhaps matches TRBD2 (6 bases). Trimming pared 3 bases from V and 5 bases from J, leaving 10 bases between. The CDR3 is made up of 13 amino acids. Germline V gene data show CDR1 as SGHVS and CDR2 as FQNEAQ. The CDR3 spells CASSFSGIETQYF. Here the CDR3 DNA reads TGTGCCAGCAGCTTTAGCGGTATTGAGACCCAGTACTTC.

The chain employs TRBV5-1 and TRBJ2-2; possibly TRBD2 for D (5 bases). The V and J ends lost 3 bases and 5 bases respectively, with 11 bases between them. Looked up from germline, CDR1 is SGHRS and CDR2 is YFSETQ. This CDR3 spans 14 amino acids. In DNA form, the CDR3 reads TGCGCCAGCAGCTGGACTTATGGGACCGGGGAGCTGTTTTTT. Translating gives CASSWTYGTGELFF.

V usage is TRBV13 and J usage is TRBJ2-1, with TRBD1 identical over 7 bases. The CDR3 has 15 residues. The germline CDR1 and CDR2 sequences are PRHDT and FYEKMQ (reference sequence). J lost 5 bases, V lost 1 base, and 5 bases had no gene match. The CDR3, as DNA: TGTGCCAGCAGCTTAGACAGGGGTCTGAACAATGAGCAGTTCTTC. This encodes CASSLDRGLNNEQFF.

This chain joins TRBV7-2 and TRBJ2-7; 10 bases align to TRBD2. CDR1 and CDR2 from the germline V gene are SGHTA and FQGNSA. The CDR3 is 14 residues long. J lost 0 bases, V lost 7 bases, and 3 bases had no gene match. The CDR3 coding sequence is TGTGCCAGCACTAGCGGGGGAGGCTCCTACGAGCAGTACTTC. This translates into CASTSGGGSYEQYF.